Below, one T cell receptor beta chain is given with its context. This clone was observed once. There is no known antigen for this receptor. The input lacks base qualities; no much larger clone sits a single base away. This sample was taken from a study of cytomegalovirus exposure and HLA in healthy donors (TCRdb year 2017). With regard to the full study: According to an earlier analysis of 587 of the donors, about 179 million T cells yielded 117 million unique TCR beta sequences and about 280 Gb of sequence data. An early release covering roughly 580 HLA-typed donors comprised around 300 gigabases of sequencing data and around 85 million unique TCR sequences. The genetic ancestry cluster associated with self-reported Caucasian donors included 70% to 85% of the roughly 400 genotyped donors. The study aimed to test whether cataloging public T cell receptors could reveal signatures of past pathogen exposure. The T cell repertoires of several hundred subjects were profiled by immunosequencing and related to cytomegalovirus serostatus. Along with the 666-subject first cohort, a separate validation cohort of over a hundred different subjects was used. To predict cytomegalovirus infection status, the study combined high-throughput TCR immunosequencing, statistical association of individual TCRs with disease status, and machine learning. To study patterns of TCR occurrence, a later analysis re-analyzed previously published TCR beta repertoires from 666 donors and added high-resolution HLA genotyping. The later analysis used no new phenotypic data to find candidate immune exposures, relying instead on TCR beta sequences and their occurrence across donors. To decide whether each TCR beta V gene segment behaved as functional or pseudogenic, an earlier analysis of some 570 of the donors relied on high-throughput TCR beta sequencing. Donor age, sex, ethnicity and CMV serostatus were compiled alongside the repertoire data. A later genetic analysis took genome-wide SNP genotypes for 398 of the 666 donors and used that subset as a discovery cohort. Every discovery cohort repertoire had been produced on one sequencing platform. HLA typing covered class I and class II loci at four-digit resolution. Typing coverage varied by locus: roughly 629-630 donors for A, B, C, DRB1 and DQB1; roughly 500 for DQA1; approximately 570 for DPA1; more than 450 for DPB1. A handful of DR-DQ haplotypes were handled as single units for association and clustering because linkage in the cohort was strong. Among 398 genotyped donors of the cohort, an average of about 240,000 unique TCR beta nucleotide sequences were sequenced per donor, 15% to 20% of them non-productive.

The investigation overall reported the following: Linkage disequilibrium might explain the correlated functional status among segregating V segments, but an unknown experimental factor could not be excluded. The earlier analysis of fewer than 750 of the donors excluded roughly 17 rarely observed V segments, including chromosome 9 orphons, because counts were too low. The classifier was reported to diagnose cytomegalovirus status with high specificity and sensitivity in both the original cohort and the validation cohort. A later analysis found that most CMV-associated TCR beta chains appeared HLA-restricted, with HLA associations seemingly driven largely by CMV exposure. A total of about 150 TCR beta chains were listed by the study as associated with cytomegalovirus. Immune exposure information for the cohort was limited to CMV serostatus. In an earlier analysis of over 550 of the donors, most TCR beta V segments were observed in productive rearrangements about 87% or about 30% of the time, broadly matching IMGT annotations. Assigning TCR associations to individual alleles was difficult when HLA alleles, especially DR and DQ, strongly co-occurred. A later analysis associated roughly 17,000 TCR beta sequences with specific HLA alleles at a false discovery rate of 0.05. Compared with the roughly 670-donor mean, donors in an Asian-associated ancestry cluster had fewer N-insertions in productive TCRs, according to a later genetic analysis. While some public TCRs were present in many individuals, most TCR sequences turned up only very rarely across donors. A later analysis found that TCR association rates varied across HLA loci, with DRB1 alleles showing the most associated TCRs and HLA-C alleles the fewest. The authors suggested that the approach could potentially be extended to other disease states and immunological phenotypes. In vitro tests confirmed that a few of the cytomegalovirus-associated TCR beta chains recognize cytomegalovirus antigens. An association between a missense DCLRE1C variant and V-gene and J-gene trimming of TCR beta chains was found in a later genetic analysis and replicated in an independent cohort. In a later analysis, several top co-occurrence clusters were reported to appear linked to parvovirus B19, influenza, CMV and Epstein-Barr virus. The 87-base-pair reads could not distinguish some IMGT-functional V segments, including TRBV6-2 and TRBV6-3, so those segments were excluded. HLA typing was unavailable for some donors at each locus, so association tests used only the typed subset. Only TCR beta chains were sequenced in this cohort, and the absence of alpha or paired-chain data limited detectable features. The sequencing pipeline was judged likely to have produced a cluster of highly shared sequence variants as a technical artifact. Roughly uniform sequencing depth across donors was assumed in presence/absence analyses, although this assumption may not hold. A later analysis found that HLA-associated TCR beta chains were more clonally expanded and had lower generation probabilities than equally common non-associated chains. A further reported finding was that TCR beta sequences accurately predicted the HLA-A and HLA-B alleles for most subjects in the first cohort.

In total, approximately 690 healthy bone marrow donors made up the cohort. Cohort members were all nominally healthy when sampled, although unrecorded immune exposures were likely present. The donor was CMV seropositive and was included in the group of 250 to 350 seropositive cohort members. Each donor provided a peripheral blood sample, and peripheral blood mononuclear cells were used for TCR beta sequencing. The Qiagen DNeasy Blood Extraction Kit was used to extract genomic DNA from the blood cell samples. The CDR1 and CDR2 encoded by the germline V gene (reference sequence) are WNHNN and SYGVQD. Relative to germline, V is missing 3 bases and J is missing 0 bases, with 7 bases of the junction outside any gene match. The CDR3 holds 16 amino acids from the cysteine to the phenylalanine. The DNA shown is the 48-base CDR3, in frame from base 1. Receptor libraries were prepared by the immunoSEQ multiplex PCR assay. The multiplex PCR relied on a mix of 60 forward primers for TCR Vbeta segments and 13 reverse primers for TCR Jbeta segments. The CDR3 region of rearranged TCR beta genes was amplified from genomic DNA with a multiplex PCR assay. Amplified TCR beta libraries were sequenced as 87-base-pair reads on the Illumina HiSeq System. The study's own analysis went as follows. A later analysis tallied 75 million to 95 million unique TCR beta chains across the 666 repertoires, and roughly 11 million of those chains were shared by two or more donors. A nearest-neighbor algorithm error-corrected the raw reads and collapsed the reads into unique sequences, merging closely related sequences to remove PCR and sequencing errors. CDR3 sequences were aligned to IMGT reference sequences to assign V, D and J gene segments. For a sequence to be retained, a match of at least six nucleotides to both a V gene segment and a J gene segment was required. A rearrangement was called productive if the CDR3 had no stop codons and remained in frame with V and J, and every other rearrangement was called non-productive. CDR3 was defined by IMGT convention, running from the second conserved V-encoded cysteine to the conserved J-encoded phenylalanine. In an earlier analysis of 587 of the donors, sequences lacking an unambiguous match to a single V gene segment were excluded. An earlier analysis of just under 600 of the donors called V segments functional above 56.7% productive rearrangements and segregating when the between-donor standard deviation exceeded 5%. A statistical classification framework was built to diagnose cytomegalovirus status from the catalog of TCR beta chain sequences. In a later analysis, V and J genes were assigned by comparing TCR nucleotide sequences against IMGT/GENE-DB human TR gene sequences. In a later analysis, CDR3 sequences and most-parsimonious VDJ recombination scenarios were assigned using the TCRdist pipeline. A later analysis defined each TCR beta chain by its CDR3 amino acid sequence plus V-gene family, and excluded reads lacking a unique V-gene family. As a way to deal with suspected cross-contamination and a sequencing artifact, a later analysis dropped 592 nucleotide sequences that were highly shared and had low generation probability. A later analysis calculated a clonal expansion index for each public chain from normalized within-repertoire ranks of inferred template counts. In a later analysis, generation probabilities were computed using a VDJ recombination model fitted to out-of-frame rearrangements, and the results were checked against IGoR. In a later analysis, hypergeometric tests were used to score TCR-TCR, TCR-HLA and TCR-CMV co-occurrence, with a repertoire-size bias correction applied to TCR pairs. In a later analysis, false discovery rates were estimated by permuting HLA or CMV assignments 20 times. A later analysis grouped co-occurring TCRs with DBSCAN, adding TCRdist sequence similarity when clustering within HLA-allele-positive subsets. Repertoires with fewer than 30,000 or more than 120,000 public chains, plus five repertoires with anomalous nucleotide sharing, were excluded from co-occurrence clustering. The clones in this table, taken by TCRdb from immuneACCESS, are in-frame only. Not every clone is retained; where verified, under half of the shortfall comes from an unresolved V gene, and the cause of the rest is unknown. Clone size and the V and J calls come from that table; the DNA yielded D and trimming. The sample table shows about 96,000 clones, and about four fifths are seen once. The ten largest make up around 14% of the sample.

Sequenced sample: PBMCs. The origin of this receptor is a woman aged 70-85 years in good health and CMV-seropositive. This sequence uses TRBV10-1 and TRBJ2-7, with 8 junctional bases fitting TRBD1. The nucleotide sequence reads TGCGCCAGCAGTGACCGCGGAGACAGGGGCTCCTACGAGCAGTACTTC. Its protein reads: CASSDRGDRGSYEQYF.